This TCR beta chain was sequenced during a study of graft-versus-host responses after intestinal transplantation. Study-wide background: Each transplant was multivisceral, liver-intestinal, or isolated intestinal. Each patient got anti-thymocyte globulin induction, then tacrolimus and steroids for approximately three years. Study-level results: GvH clones appeared in recipient marrow, some first in ileum or blood. GvH clone levels peaked in circulation, and this peak was associated with early post-transplant HvG declines.

Libraries were prepared by immunoSEQ multiplex PCR; TCRdb keeps only in-frame clonotypes and omits some of them. The sample gives more than 25,000 clones, around 95% of which show up once; around 0.82% is in the top ten. CDR1 and CDR2 (germline): SNHLY, FYNNEI. This CDR3 has 11 amino acids. V lost 5 bases and J 7 bases, leaving 5 bases between the germline ends. This clone came up a few times. The antigen is undetermined. This receptor was taken from a human patient who received an intestinal transplant, so some T cells may come from the graft donor. The chain couples TRBV2 to TRBJ1-4; D is undetermined. The sequenced sample was PBMCs, obtained 30 days after intestinal transplant. The DNA of the CDR3 is TGTGCCAGCAGTTTAATTGAAAAACTGTTTTTT. Translation gives CASSLIEKLFF.